Sequencing of this TCR beta chain was carried out in a study of control samples from healthy donors and cancer patients. Repertoires were generated with immunoSEQ multiplex PCR, while TCRdb's copy carries only in-frame clones and drops some. Of about 77,000 clones listed, 92% are singletons. Germline CDR1 MRHNA, CDR2 SNTAGT. The CDR3 runs to 17 residues. The V segment lost 8 bases and the J segment 3 bases; nucleotides outside the gene matches: 14. The TCR sequence derives from a woman aged 60-75 years in good health. The rearrangement joins TRBV6-4 to TRBJ1-1; 11 nucleotides agree with TRBD1. Sequenced sample: blood. In DNA, the CDR3 is TGTGCCAGCCGACCAGGACAGGGGGCGTCGGAATACACTGAAGCTTTCTTT. It codes for CASRPGQGASEYTEAFF.